This TCR beta chain is drawn from a study of cytomegalovirus exposure and HLA in healthy donors. Study in general: Roughly 180 million T cells yielded 100 million or so unique TCR beta sequences in earlier analysis. General study points: For most TCR beta V segments, an earlier analysis put the productive rate at about 87% or about 30% of the time. A reported reduction in N-insertions relative to the approximately 640-donor mean was seen in an Asian-associated ancestry cluster in a later analysis.

Comment on this clone: Antigen specificity is unknown.

PCR was performed using 60 Vbeta and 13 Jbeta primers. Repertoires were generated with immunoSEQ multiplex PCR, while TCRdb's copy carries only in-frame clones and drops some. Among roughly 110,000 clones listed, approximately 67% were seen once. This sequence originates from a man aged 18 to 30 in good health and CMV-seropositive. Source material: PBMCs.

Here the CDR3 reads CASSARVTYRVNGYTF. CDR3 bases: TGTGCCAGTAGTGCACGGGTCACCTATCGTGTTAATGGCTACACCTTC. This rearrangement joins TRBV19 to TRBJ1-2, with D unclear. CDR1 is LNHDA and CDR2 is SQIVND in the germline V gene (reference sequence). The CDR3 runs to 16 residues. V gave up 5 bases and J gave up 6 bases, with 22 bases separating them.